These 11 T cell receptor beta chains originate from one sample sequenced in a study of glioma-infiltrating T cells after dendritic cell vaccination (dated by TCRdb to 2016 to 2017). The library was generated by the immunoSEQ multiplex PCR assay. TCRdb retrieved this table from immuneACCESS and kept in-frame rearrangements only. Not all clones are present; in checked studies, unresolved V genes account for under half, and no reason is known for the remainder. The sample data list some 100,000 clones, and more than 75% of these were observed just once. The ten largest clones take up 2.5% to 3% of the sample. The material was blood, obtained before dendritic cell vaccination. The receptors here all came from a human donor with glioblastoma.

The chain uses TRBV5-4 and TRBJ1-6, with D uncertain. V lost 0 bases, J lost 7 bases, and 11 bases lay in between. This CDR3 is built from 15 residues. Germline V gives CDR1 SGHNT, CDR2 YYREEE (reference sequence). CDR3 sequence: CASSLDGYSNSPLHF. For the CDR3, the DNA is TGTGCCAGCAGCTTGGACGGGTATTCGAATTCACCCCTCCACTTT.

V usage is TRBV7-3 and J usage is TRBJ2-5, with TRBD2 matching 10 bases. The trim removed 6 bases at V and 4 bases at J, leaving 5 bases unmatched. This CDR3 region has 14 residues. CDR1 is SGHTA and CDR2 is FQGTGA in the germline V gene. In nucleotides, the CDR3 is TGTGCCAGCAGTTTAGCGGGAGGTGGAGAGACCCAGTACTTC. Encoded protein: CASSLAGGGETQYF.

The chain uses TRBV6-1 and TRBJ1-2; 9 nucleotides line up with TRBD1. CDR1 and CDR2 (germline): MNHNS, SASEGT. After removal of 4 bases from V and 3 bases from J, the junction contained 6 bases not matched to a gene. CDR3 length: 15 residues. CDR3 residues: CASSGWGQGDYGYTF. The CDR3 region has the DNA TGTGCCAGCAGTGGTTGGGGACAGGGAGACTATGGCTACACCTTC.

CDR3 sequence: CASSDSGTGYYEQYF. CDR3 DNA sequence: TGCGCCAGCAGTGACTCCGGGACAGGGTATTACGAGCAGTACTTC. The chain has TRBV10-2 and TRBJ2-7; 9 bases map to TRBD1. The length of the CDR3 is 15 residues. With V trimmed by 3 bases and J by 4 bases, 7 bases remained unmatched. Germline V gene lookup returns CDR1 WSHSY and CDR2 SAAADI.

The chain employs TRBV2 and TRBJ1-1, with D perhaps matching TRBD1 (6 bases). Per the germline V gene, CDR1 is SNHLY and CDR2 is FYNNEI. This CDR3 has 13 residues. Between the trimmed V and J ends, which lost 4 bases and 1 base, there was a span of 7 bases. CDR3 sequence: CASSGQENTEAFF. The CDR3 bases are TGTGCCAGCAGTGGACAGGAGAACACTGAAGCTTTCTTT.

V and J are TRBV5-1 and TRBJ1-1; the D is unclear. V lost 1 base, J lost 2 bases, and 6 bases lay in between. The CDR3 has 13 amino acids. The germline CDR1 and CDR2 sequences are SGHRS and YFSETQ. The CDR3 sequence: CASSLPSNTEAFF. CDR3 coding DNA: TGCGCCAGCAGCTTGCCCAGTAACACTGAAGCTTTCTTT. The complete variable domain, with remaining parts taken from reference TRBV5-1 and TRBJ1-1, reads KAGVTQTPRYLIKTRGQQVTLSCSPISGHRSVSWYQQTPGQGLQFLFEYFSETQRNKGNFPGRFSGRQFSNSRSEMNVSTLELGDSALYLCASSLPSNTEAFFGQGTRLTVV.

This sequence joins TRBV25-1 and TRBJ1-2; 8 bases agree with TRBD1. The junction had 10 bases not matched to a gene; V was cut back by 4 bases and J by 0 bases. The germline gives CDR1 MGHDK, CDR2 SYGVNS. The CDR3 contains 17 residues. Here the CDR3 DNA reads TGTGCCAGCAGTGCACTGGGACAGGAGCTTGCTAACTATGGCTACACCTTC. Amino acids: CASSALGQELANYGYTF.

The chain is built from TRBV5-4 and TRBJ2-5; the D is unclear. Trimming removed 2 bases at V and 0 bases at J, with 11 bases between. Looked up from germline, CDR1 is SGHNT and CDR2 is YYREEE (reference sequence). This CDR3 is 15 amino acids long. CDR3 residues: CASSFAAGNQETQYF. CDR3 in DNA: TGTGCCAGCAGCTTTGCGGCCGGTAACCAAGAGACCCAGTACTTC.

This rearrangement joins TRBV19 to TRBJ1-5, with D maybe TRBD1 (6 bases). The V end lost 6 bases, the J end lost 11 bases, and 26 bases lay between the germline ends. The germline CDR1 and CDR2 sequences are LNHDA and SQIVND (reference sequence). The CDR3 covers 16 residues. CDR3 sequence: CASSPYREGGPRAQHF. The CDR3 region has the DNA TGTGCCAGTAGCCCATACAGGGAGGGAGGGCCGAGGGCCCAGCATTTT. Together with reference TRBV19 and TRBJ1-5, the CDR3 gives the full variable domain: DGGITQSPKYLFRKEGQNVTLSCEQNLNHDAMYWYRQDPGQGLRLIYYSQIVNDFQKGDIAEGYSVSREKKESFPLTVTSAQKNPTAFYLCASSPYREGGPRAQHFGDGTRLSIL.

CDR3 sequence: CASTPDSSYNSPLHF. For the CDR3, the DNA is TGTGCCAGTACCCCTGACAGTTCTTATAATTCACCCCTCCACTTT. This chain links TRBV2 with TRBJ1-6, with D perhaps matching TRBD1 (5 bases). Trimming cost V 9 bases and J 4 bases, with 16 bases left between them. Looked up from germline, CDR1 is SNHLY and CDR2 is FYNNEI. CDR3 length: 15 amino acids.

This chain links TRBV5-1 with TRBJ1-3; TRBD1 agrees at 7 bases. The V gene's germline CDR1 is SGHRS and CDR2 YFSETQ. Trimming took 2 bases from V and 1 from J; bases not matched to a gene: 3. This CDR3 comprises 15 residues. The chain's CDR3 is CASSFVQGSGNTIYF. DNA for the CDR3: TGCGCCAGCAGCTTCGTACAGGGGTCTGGAAACACCATATATTTT.